This is a list of T cell receptor beta chains from one sample in a study of T cells in localized non-small cell lung cancer. The assay was immunoSEQ multiplex PCR, and TCRdb's table has in-frame clones only and misses some. The sample shows fewer than 75,000 clones, approximately 84% of them seen only once. The material was peripheral blood, obtained before any cancer treatment. The receptors derive from a female donor over 55 with stage I lung adenocarcinoma. CDR3s include the opening cysteine and the closing phenylalanine or tryptophan. D genes are given only for firm matches. Some rows have no size entry. The others give once, few or many, or a class for an expanded clone.

j_call | v_call | d_call | clone_size | cdr3_aa | cdr3_nt
TRBJ2-1 | TRBV10-3 | TRBD2 | . | CAISSGGDEFF | TGTGCCATCAGTAGCGGGGGGGACGAGTTCTTC
TRBJ2-7 | TRBV18 | . | . | CASSPASGPSYEQYF | TGTGCCAGCTCACCAGCCAGCGGGCCCTCCTACGAGCAGTACTTC
TRBJ2-1 | TRBV9 | TRBD1 | . | CASSAFGTGGGNEQFF | TGTGCCAGCAGTGCCTTCGGGACAGGGGGAGGGAATGAGCAGTTCTTC
TRBJ2-3 | TRBV7-9 | . | . | CASSSIVGDTDTQYF | TGTGCCAGCAGCTCCATCGTTGGGGACACAGATACGCAGTATTTT
TRBJ1-4 | TRBV29-1 | TRBD1 | . | CSAGQGSNEKLFF | TGCAGCGCCGGACAGGGGTCTAATGAAAAACTGTTTTTT
TRBJ2-7 | TRBV4-2 | TRBD2 | . | CASSPTSASSYEQYF | TGTGCCAGCAGCCCGACTAGCGCCTCCTCCTACGAGCAGTACTTC
TRBJ2-2 | TRBV29-1 | TRBD1 | . | CSVGGGDTGELFF | TGCAGCGTTGGAGGGGGCGACACCGGGGAGCTGTTTTTT
TRBJ2-3 | TRBV28 | TRBD2 | . | CASSPWGLAGAGTDTQYF | TGTGCCAGCAGCCCCTGGGGACTAGCGGGAGCAGGTACAGATACGCAGTATTTT
TRBJ2-1 | TRBV7-9 | . | few | CASSHRRLSFRNEQFF | TGTGCCAGCAGCCACCGGAGGCTCAGCTTTAGGAATGAGCAGTTCTTC
TRBJ2-1 | TRBV7-3 | . | . | CASSLSPGAYNEQFF | TGTGCCAGCAGCTTATCTCCGGGCGCCTACAATGAGCAGTTCTTC
TRBJ2-7 | TRBV18 | TRBD1 | . | CASSPRRQGLTYEQYF | TGTGCCAGCTCACCAAGGCGACAGGGATTAACCTACGAGCAGTACTTC
TRBJ2-3 | TRBV19 | TRBD2 | once | CASSTSGADTDTQYF | TGTGCCAGTAGTACTAGCGGGGCTGACACAGATACGCAGTATTTT
TRBJ1-1 | TRBV6-1 | . | few | CASSGIGGYTEAFF | TGTGCCAGCAGTGGGATAGGGGGGTACACTGAAGCTTTCTTT
TRBJ1-1 | TRBV5-1 | TRBD1 | . | CASSFDRGNTEAFF | TGCGCCAGCAGCTTCGACAGGGGGAACACTGAAGCTTTCTTT
TRBJ2-7 | TRBV27 | . | . | CASSVRTGEQYF | TGTGCCAGCAGTGTCCGGACTGGAGAGCAGTACTTC
TRBJ1-2 | TRBV20-1 | . | once | CSANPRYYTF | TGCAGTGCTAATCCGAGGTACTACACCTTC
TRBJ1-2 | TRBV5-5 | . | . | CASSKIWGTAGYGYTF | TGTGCCAGCAGCAAAATTTGGGGTACGGCTGGCTATGGCTACACCTTC
TRBJ1-1 | TRBV19 | . | . | CASSKKFKESGLNTEAFF | TGTGCCAGTAGTAAAAAATTTAAGGAGTCAGGGCTGAACACTGAAGCTTTCTTT
TRBJ2-1 | TRBV19 | . | . | CASSIPFVFPWAFYNEQFF | TGTGCCAGTAGTATCCCCTTTGTATTCCCTTGGGCTTTCTACAATGAGCAGTTCTTC
TRBJ1-1 | TRBV16 | . | . | CASSQRVTEAFF | TGTGCCAGCAGCCAAAGGGTAACTGAAGCTTTCTTT
TRBJ2-3 | TRBV7-9 | . | once | CASSLRELGDTQYF | TGTGCCAGCAGCCTCCGCGAGCTGGGAGATACGCAGTATTTT
TRBJ1-1 | TRBV7-9 | . | . | CASSLGTEAFF | TGTGCCAGCAGCTTAGGGACTGAAGCTTTCTTT
TRBJ2-2 | TRBV10-3 | . | . | CAISEIGGRRTGELFF | TGTGCCATCAGTGAGATAGGGGGGCGGAGGACCGGGGAGCTGTTTTTT
TRBJ1-2 | TRBV11-2 | . | . | CASSLDGISNYGYTF | TGTGCCAGCAGCTTAGACGGGATAAGTAACTATGGCTACACCTTC
TRBJ2-5 | TRBV2 | TRBD1 | . | CASWSDRDDQETQYF | TGTGCCAGTTGGTCGGACAGGGACGACCAAGAGACCCAGTACTTC
TRBJ2-2 | TRBV5-1 | . | once | CASSPDPANTGELFF | TGCGCCAGCAGCCCCGACCCCGCGAACACCGGGGAGCTGTTTTTT
TRBJ1-2 | TRBV5-4 | . | once | CASSLAFRGYGYTF | TGTGCCAGCAGCTTGGCATTTCGGGGATATGGCTACACCTTC
TRBJ1-1 | TRBV6-5 | TRBD1 | . | CASSYSRGHSNEAFF | TGTGCCAGCAGTTACTCCAGGGGGCACTCGAATGAAGCTTTCTTT
TRBJ1-2 | TRBV9 | TRBD1 | . | CASSVEAGGHLRGGYTF | TGTGCCAGCAGCGTAGAGGCAGGGGGCCACCTCCGAGGTGGCTACACCTTC
TRBJ2-1 | TRBV19 | . | . | CASTPNRNNEQFF | TGTGCCAGTACCCCCAACAGGAACAATGAGCAGTTCTTC
TRBJ1-6 | TRBV5-6 | TRBD1 | . | CASSSGQGRRNSPLHF | TGTGCCAGCAGCTCGGGACAGGGGCGCCGTAATTCACCCCTCCACTTT
TRBJ1-1 | TRBV19 | . | once | CASSTTGDTEAFF | TGTGCCAGTAGTACCACCGGAGACACTGAAGCTTTCTTT
TRBJ2-1 | TRBV4-2 | TRBD1 | . | CASSQSRTGGNEQFF | TGTGCCAGCAGCCAATCTAGGACAGGGGGCAATGAGCAGTTCTTC
TRBJ2-7 | TRBV5-4 | TRBD2 | . | CASSGGLAGGYEQYF | TGTGCCAGCAGCGGCGGACTAGCGGGAGGTTACGAGCAGTACTTC
TRBJ2-3 | TRBV7-9 | TRBD2 | . | CASSHTSSSGDTQYF | TGTGCCAGCAGCCACACGTCCTCTAGCGGGGATACGCAGTATTTT
TRBJ1-3 | TRBV5-6 | . | . | CASSFEGRGNTIYF | TGTGCCAGCAGCTTTGAAGGGCGTGGAAACACCATATATTTT
TRBJ1-4 | TRBV5-1 | . | . | CASTPGGGEEKLFF | TGCGCCAGCACCCCCGGGGGGGGTGAGGAAAAACTGTTTTTT
TRBJ2-7 | TRBV28 | . | . | CASRLGGHPVEQYF | TGTGCCAGCAGATTGGGCGGACATCCAGTGGAGCAGTACTTC
TRBJ2-3 | TRBV4-1 | . | once | CASSQGGSLADTQYF | TGCGCCAGCAGCCAAGGGGGGAGTTTGGCAGATACGCAGTATTTT
TRBJ1-6 | TRBV5-4 | . | . | CAYARAGGYSPLHF | TGTGCCTACGCTCGGGCGGGGGGGTATTCACCCCTCCACTTT
TRBJ2-5 | TRBV4-2 | . | . | CASSQAGPGETQYF | TGTGCCAGCAGCCAAGCTGGCCCGGGGGAGACCCAGTACTTC
TRBJ1-4 | TRBV2 | . | . | CASSDGTSPVHEKLFF | TGTGCCAGCAGTGATGGGACATCCCCCGTGCATGAAAAACTGTTTTTT
TRBJ2-3 | TRBV11-2 | . | . | CASSGEFTDTQYF | TGTGCCAGCAGCGGCGAATTCACAGATACGCAGTATTTT